This T cell receptor beta chain was recorded in a study of cytomegalovirus exposure and HLA in healthy donors. The CDR3 length is 15 residues. V gave up 4 bases and J gave up 9 bases, with 20 bases separating them. The V gene's germline CDR1 is SGHRS and CDR2 YFSETQ. The protocol was immunoSEQ multiplex PCR, while the TCRdb copy is restricted to in-frame clones and leaves out a portion. The sample lists about 140,000 clones, approximately 94% occurring once. This sequence originates from a man aged 18 to 30 in good health and CMV-seropositive. J is TRBJ2-1 and V is TRBV5-1; possible D gene TRBD1, 6 bases. The sequenced sample was PBMCs. The CDR3 DNA is TGCGCCAGCAGCCTTGGACAGATTACAATCGGTGAGCAGTTCTTC. Translating it yields CASSLGQITIGEQFF.